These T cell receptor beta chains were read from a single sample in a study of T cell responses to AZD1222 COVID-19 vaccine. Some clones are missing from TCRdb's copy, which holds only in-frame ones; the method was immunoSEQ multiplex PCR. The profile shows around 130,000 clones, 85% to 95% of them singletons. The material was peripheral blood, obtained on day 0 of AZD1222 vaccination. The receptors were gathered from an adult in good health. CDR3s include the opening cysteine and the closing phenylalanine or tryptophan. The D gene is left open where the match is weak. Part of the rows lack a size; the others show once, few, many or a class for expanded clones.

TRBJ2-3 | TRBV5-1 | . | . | CASSRTVPFTDTQYF | TGCGCCAGCAGCCGGACAGTCCCCTTCACAGATACGCAGTATTTT
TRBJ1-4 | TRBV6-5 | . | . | CASIGQLNEKLFF | TGTGCCAGCATCGGACAGCTTAATGAAAAACTGTTTTTT
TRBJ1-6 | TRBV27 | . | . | CASSLQPSSNSPLHF | TGTGCCAGCAGTCTCCAACCCTCTAGTAATTCACCCCTCCACTTT
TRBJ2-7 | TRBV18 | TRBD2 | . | CATSRTSGGDEQYF | TGTGCCACCTCACGTACTAGCGGGGGGGACGAGCAGTACTTC
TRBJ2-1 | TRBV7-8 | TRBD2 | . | CASSYPGLAGMGEQFF | TGTGCCAGCAGCTACCCAGGACTAGCGGGAATGGGGGAGCAGTTCTTC
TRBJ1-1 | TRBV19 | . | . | CASTRTLNTEAFF | TGTGCCAGTACCAGGACCCTGAACACTGAAGCTTTCTTT
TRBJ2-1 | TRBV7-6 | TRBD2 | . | CASSLAPGGSYNEQFF | TGTGCCAGCAGCTTAGCGCCGGGAGGGTCGTACAATGAGCAGTTCTTC
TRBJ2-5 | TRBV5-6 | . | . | CASSLLWRETQYF | TGTGCCAGCAGCTTGCTCTGGAGGGAGACCCAGTACTTC
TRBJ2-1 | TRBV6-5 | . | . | CASSYGSGPLNEQFF | TGTGCCAGCAGTTACGGGAGCGGACCACTCAATGAGCAGTTCTTC
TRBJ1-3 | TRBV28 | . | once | CASSFAGDTIYF | TGTGCCAGCAGTTTTGCAGGAGACACCATATATTTT
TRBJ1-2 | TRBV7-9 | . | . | CASSLGRTDDYGYTF | TGTGCCAGCAGCTTAGGTCGGACAGATGACTATGGCTACACCTTC
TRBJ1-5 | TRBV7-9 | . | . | CASSYGSNQPQHF | TGTGCCAGCAGCTACGGTAGCAATCAGCCCCAGCATTTT
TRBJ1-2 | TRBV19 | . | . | CASRTPGTAPGPNYGYTF | TGTGCCAGTAGAACCCCCGGGACGGCGCCCGGGCCTAACTATGGCTACACCTTC
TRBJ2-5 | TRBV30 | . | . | CAWSLTGKETQYF | TGTGCCTGGAGCCTGACTGGTAAAGAGACCCAGTACTTC
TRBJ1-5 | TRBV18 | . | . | CASSTTVDSNQPQHF | TGTGCCAGCTCAACGACAGTAGATAGCAATCAGCCCCAGCATTTT
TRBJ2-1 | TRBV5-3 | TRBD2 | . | CARSLIEGRLAGGLDEQFF | TGTGCCAGAAGCTTGATTGAAGGGAGACTAGCGGGAGGGCTCGATGAGCAGTTCTTC
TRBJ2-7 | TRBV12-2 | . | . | CASRFAGGGGRSYEQYF | TGTGCAAGTCGCTTCGCGGGAGGGGGGGGACGGTCCTACGAGCAGTACTTC
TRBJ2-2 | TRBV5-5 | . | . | CASSTYTGELFF | TGTGCCAGCAGCACGTACACCGGGGAGCTGTTTTTT
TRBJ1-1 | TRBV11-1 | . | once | CASSLDEGRNTEAFF | TGTGCCAGCAGCTTAGATGAGGGCAGGAACACTGAAGCTTTCTTT
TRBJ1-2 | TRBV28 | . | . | CASSLLGGYTF | TGTGCCAGCAGTTTATTGGGTGGCTACACCTTC
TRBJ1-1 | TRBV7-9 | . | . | CASRKGQPMEAFF | TGTGCCAGCAGGAAAGGACAGCCCATGGAAGCTTTCTTT
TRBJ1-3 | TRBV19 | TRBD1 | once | CASSSGQGSGNTIYF | TGTGCCAGTAGTAGCGGACAGGGTTCTGGAAACACCATATATTTT
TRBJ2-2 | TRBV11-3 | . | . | CASSLDPGPPPGSGELFF | TGTGCCAGCAGCTTAGACCCGGGACCACCCCCCGGTTCCGGGGAGCTGTTTTTT
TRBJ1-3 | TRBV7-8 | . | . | CASPRGNTIYF | TGTGCCAGTCCCAGGGGAAACACCATATATTTT
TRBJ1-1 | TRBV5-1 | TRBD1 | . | CASSLSRTGYTEAFF | TGCGCCAGCAGCTTGAGTAGGACAGGGTACACTGAAGCTTTCTTT
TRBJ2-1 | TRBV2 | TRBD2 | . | CASSLSRLAGAYNEQFF | TGTGCCAGCAGCCTTTCCCGACTAGCGGGAGCCTACAATGAGCAGTTCTTC
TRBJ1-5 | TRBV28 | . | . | CASTYSGTPNQPQHF | TGTGCCAGCACTTACTCCGGGACGCCCAATCAGCCCCAGCATTTT
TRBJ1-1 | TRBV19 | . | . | CASSIRFEAFF | TGTGCCAGTAGTATACGGTTTGAAGCTTTCTTT
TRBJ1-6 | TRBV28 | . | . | CASSPGSPSPLHF | TGTGCCAGCAGTCCAGGGTCGCCGTCACCCCTCCACTTT
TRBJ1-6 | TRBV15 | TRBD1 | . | CATSRGPRGTNNSPLHF | TGTGCCACCAGCAGAGGTCCCAGGGGGACTAATAATTCACCCCTCCACTTT
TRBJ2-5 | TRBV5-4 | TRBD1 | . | CASSLPDETGPRGTQYF | TGTGCCAGCAGCTTACCGGACGAGACAGGGCCTCGGGGGACCCAGTACTTC
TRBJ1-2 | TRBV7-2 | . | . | CASSLVHGDYGYTF | TGTGCCAGCAGCTTAGTACACGGGGATTATGGCTACACCTTC
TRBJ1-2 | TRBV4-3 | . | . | CASSQARDYGYTF | TGCGCCAGCAGCCAAGCCAGAGACTATGGCTACACCTTC
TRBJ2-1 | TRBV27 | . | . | CASSLAGQNYNEQFF | TGTGCCAGCAGTTTGGCGGGACAAAACTACAATGAGCAGTTCTTC
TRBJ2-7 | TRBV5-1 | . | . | CASSYLPDSYEQYF | TGCGCCAGCAGCTACCTCCCGGACAGTTACGAGCAGTACTTC
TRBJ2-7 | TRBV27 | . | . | CASRPPDGYEQYF | TGTGCCAGCAGACCACCGGACGGCTACGAGCAGTACTTC
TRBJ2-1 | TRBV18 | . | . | CASSPGYLYNEQFF | TGTGCCAGCTCACCCGGATACCTCTACAATGAGCAGTTCTTC
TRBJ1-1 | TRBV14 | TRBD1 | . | CASSLQGGNTEAFF | TGTGCCAGCAGCCTCCAGGGGGGTAACACTGAAGCTTTCTTT